Shown below are 24 T cell receptor beta chains from a single sample sequenced in a study of identical twins' blood T cells. One entry per CDR3 protein, called by TCRdb with MiXCR from the 5' RACE reads. In the table there are fewer than 450,000 distinct CDR3 sequences, roughly 27% of which are singletons. Sequencing input: PBMCs. The receptor source for this set is a woman aged 18 to 49 in good health.

On this clonotype itself: The germline gene is not matched at one end of the junction; a read error may be the cause. CDR3 in DNA: TGCAGTGCTGGAGATCGCCTAGCTGAGTACACCGGGGAGCTGTTTTTT. Protein: CSAGDRLAEYTGELFF. The chain is built from TRBV20-1 and TRBJ2-2; perhaps TRBD2 as D (5 bases). Germline CDR1 is DFQATT and CDR2 is SNEGSKA (reference sequence). The CDR3 consists of 16 residues.

This clonotype was seen only a few times. V usage is TRBV29-1 and J usage is TRBJ1-2, with TRBD1 matching 8 bases. Germline lookup yields CDR1 SQVTM and CDR2 ANQGSEA. The CDR3 is 14 residues long. The V gene end was trimmed by 5 bases and the J gene end by 4 bases; junction bases not matched to a gene: 9. In nucleotides, the CDR3 is TGCAGCGTTCCCCAGACAGGGGATGGCTATGGCTACACCTTC. The encoded protein is CSVPQTGDGYGYTF.

This chain joins TRBV20-1 and TRBJ2-7; perhaps D is TRBD1 or TRBD2 (5 bases each). CDR1 is DFQATT and CDR2 is SNEGSKA in the germline V gene (reference sequence). This CDR3 contains 14 residues. The V and J ends lost 6 bases and 3 bases respectively, with 18 bases between them. The CDR3 DNA reads as TGCAGTGCCCTTCCGGGACGCAAGGGCTACGAGCAGTACTTC. Its translation is CSALPGRKGYEQYF.

The chain joins TRBV20-1 to TRBJ2-1, with 10 bases aligning to TRBD2. V was pared by 1 base and J by 9 bases, with 12 bases of the junction left unmatched. The CDR3 runs 16 residues. The germline V gene encodes CDR1 DFQATT and CDR2 SNEGSKA (reference sequence). This CDR3 reads CSARATPSGSLREQFF. The CDR3 bases are TGCAGTGCTAGAGCCACCCCTAGCGGGAGTTTGCGTGAGCAGTTCTTC.

This clonotype was seen a few times. The V and J genes are TRBV6-1 and TRBJ2-1; no reliable D call. CDR1 is MNHNS, CDR2 SASEGT, per germline. The CDR3 runs 13 residues. Trimming left V 8 bases short and J 4 bases short, with 12 bases between. CDR3 bases: TGTGCCAGCGTCAGGACCGTGTACAATGAGCAGTTCTTC. Its translation: CASVRTVYNEQFF.

This clonotype has at least ten counts. The chain combines TRBV6-6 with TRBJ2-3, with unresolved D. CDR1 and CDR2 from the germline V gene are MNHNY and SVGAGI (reference sequence). The CDR3 covers 12 residues. Trimming stripped 7 bases from V and 3 bases from J, with 8 bases between. The chain's CDR3 is CASKRETDTQYF. CDR3 DNA sequence: TGTGCCAGCAAGAGAGAGACAGATACGCAGTATTTT.

This clonotype was counted many times. The gene calls are TRBV3-1 and TRBJ1-6; D is undetermined. The CDR3 is 16 amino acids. V lost 1 base, J lost 0 bases, and 7 bases lay in between. Germline V gene data show CDR1 as LGHDT and CDR2 as YNNKEL (reference sequence). In DNA form, the CDR3 reads TGTGCCAGCAGCCAAGTGGGCTTCTCCTATAATTCACCCCTCCACTTT. Protein sequence: CASSQVGFSYNSPLHF.

Notes on this clonotype: A much larger clone lies a single base off, so this may be a read error. The chain recombines TRBV28 with TRBJ1-3; D ambiguous. The germline gives CDR1 MDHEN, CDR2 SYDVKM. The CDR3 is 12 amino acids. Trimming left V 3 bases short and J 4 bases short, with 4 bases between. The CDR3 DNA reads as TGTGCCAGCAGTTTTTGGGGAAACACCATATATTTT. Protein: CASSFWGNTIYF.

This sequence joins TRBV20-1 and TRBJ1-2, with D maybe TRBD1 (5 bases). Trimming pared 4 bases from V and 6 bases from J, leaving 15 bases between. The CDR3 has 13 amino acids. Germline CDR1 and CDR2: DFQATT and SNEGSKA (reference sequence). The CDR3, as DNA: TGCAGTGCTAAGGAGGCCGGGGGACATGGCTACACCTTC. This codes for CSAKEAGGHGYTF.

This clonotype was detected only a few times. This rearrangement joins TRBV27 to TRBJ1-1; D is unclear. Between the trimmed V and J ends, which lost 2 bases and 1 base, there was a span of 5 bases. This CDR3 has 13 residues. CDR1 and CDR2 (germline): MNHEY, SMNVEV (reference sequence). The CDR3 loop is CASSLRSNTEAFF. The DNA of the CDR3 is TGTGCCAGCAGTTTACGCTCGAACACTGAAGCTTTCTTT.

The rearrangement links TRBV25-1 to TRBJ1-6; 7 nucleotides line up with TRBD1. The CDR3 is made up of 15 amino acids. Germline V gene lookup returns CDR1 MGHDK and CDR2 SYGVNS. V was pared by 3 bases and J by 7 bases, with 6 bases of the junction left unmatched. In nucleotides, the CDR3 is TGTGCCAGCAGTGAGGCTGGGACAGTGAATTCACCCCTCCACTTT. This codes for CASSEAGTVNSPLHF.

The sample holds a few counts of this clonotype. The gene calls are TRBV6-1 and TRBJ2-7; D unresolved. Germline assignment: CDR1 MNHNS and CDR2 SASEGT. This CDR3 region has 12 residues. Trimming removed 3 bases at V and 2 bases at J, with 5 bases between. The CDR3 region is CASSDEAYEQYF. The CDR3 DNA reads TGTGCCAGCAGTGACGAAGCCTACGAGCAGTACTTC.

The chain is built from TRBV23-1 and TRBJ1-6; D is possibly TRBD1 (5 bases). TRBV23-1 carries the ORF label, with uncertain function. V lost 0 bases and J lost 2, with 8 bases in between. The CDR3 extends over 16 amino acids. The CDR3 nucleotides read TGCGCCAGCAGTCAATCGGGGGGGGCCTATAATTCACCCCTCCACTTT. Protein sequence: CASSQSGGAYNSPLHF.

This chain links TRBV27 with TRBJ2-2; D tentatively reads TRBD1 or TRBD2 (5 bases each). This CDR3 is 16 amino acids long. V lost 4 bases to trimming and J lost 6 bases, with 18 bases between them. Germline CDR1 and CDR2: MNHEY and SMNVEV (reference sequence). The DNA of the CDR3 is TGTGCCAGCAGTTCGACACCGGGACCTCGGTCCGGGGAGCTGTTTTTT. Its translation: CASSSTPGPRSGELFF.

The chain combines TRBV15 with TRBJ2-5; D is possibly TRBD1 (5 bases). Germline CDR1 reads LNHNV; CDR2 reads YYDKDF (reference sequence). This CDR3 has 15 residues. Trimming pared 2 bases from V and 4 bases from J, leaving 14 bases between. The CDR3 sequence: CATSRQKGRGETQYF. The CDR3 coding sequence is TGTGCCACCAGCAGACAGAAGGGGCGAGGAGAGACCCAGTACTTC.

The chain carries TRBV7-9 and TRBJ2-7; D tentatively fits TRBD1 or TRBD2 (6 bases each). V lost 5 bases to trimming and J lost 4 bases, with 15 bases between them. The germline V gene encodes CDR1 SEHNR and CDR2 FQNEAQ (reference sequence). This CDR3 region has 14 residues. CDR3 coding DNA: TGTGCCAGCAGCCCGCTGACAGGAGGGTACGAGCAGTACTTC. Its protein product is CASSPLTGGYEQYF.

On this clonotype: Just one base apart from a much larger clone, this may be a read error. The chain combines TRBV9 with TRBJ2-2, with 9 bases fitting TRBD2. CDR3 length: 15 amino acids. Germline CDR1 reads SGDLS; CDR2 reads YYNGEE. The CDR3 DNA follows: TGTGCCGGCAGCGTCAGCGGGAGGCCTACCGGGGAGCTGTTTTTT. Protein product: CAGSVSGRPTGELFF.

This clonotype turned up a few times. This chain connects TRBV10-2 to TRBJ1-5; 7 nucleotides match TRBD1. The CDR3 is 13 amino acids. V shed 7 bases, J shed 4 bases, and the junction held 4 bases outside the gene matches. Per germline, CDR1 WSHSY and CDR2 SAAADI. This CDR3 is CASNRGGNQPQHF. In nucleotides, the CDR3 is TGCGCCAGCAACAGGGGTGGAAATCAGCCCCAGCATTTT.

The chain uses TRBV27 and TRBJ2-5, with TRBD1 as a possible D gene (6 bases). V lost 4 bases and J lost 2, with 17 bases in between. Germline CDR1 and CDR2: MNHEY and SMNVEV (reference sequence). There are 16 residues in the CDR3. The CDR3 spells CASSSYTGIQQETQYF. The DNA for the CDR3 is TGTGCCAGCAGTTCGTACACAGGGATTCAACAAGAGACCCAGTACTTC.

The CDR3 is CSARRSVGQFF. The CDR3 bases are TGCAGTGCTAGGCGCAGCGTGGGTCAGTTCTTC. J is TRBJ2-1 and V is TRBV20-1, with D unclear. The CDR3 loop spans 11 amino acids. Trimming left V 3 bases short and J 13 bases short, with 13 bases between. CDR1 is DFQATT, CDR2 SNEGSKA, per germline (reference sequence).

As for this clonotype: A much larger clone is a single base away; this may be a read error. The J gene is TRBJ2-3, the V gene TRBV5-6; D is undetermined. Germline assignment: CDR1 SGHDT and CDR2 YYEEEE. The CDR3 loop spans 15 amino acids. The CDR3 nucleotides read TGTGCCAGAAGCTTGGCAGGTAGAATGACAGATACGCAGTATTTT. Translation: CARSLAGRMTDTQYF.

This rearrangement joins TRBV9 to TRBJ2-3; D unresolved. V was cut by 0 bases and J by 1 base, with 12 bases left in between. This CDR3 spans 16 amino acids. Germline CDR1 SGDLS, CDR2 YYNGEE. CDR3 amino acids: CASSVGDQAGTDTQYF. DNA for the CDR3: TGTGCCAGCAGCGTAGGGGATCAGGCGGGCACAGATACGCAGTATTTT.

This clonotype was seen only once. This CDR3 is missing its conserved last phenylalanine or tryptophan, likely due to a read error. CDR3: CATGTGTDTQYL. CDR3 sequence (DNA): TGTGCCACCGGGACAGGGACCGATACGCAGTATCTT. The chain uses TRBV24-1 and TRBJ2-3, with 9 bases lining up with TRBD1. The CDR3 is 12 amino acids. With V trimmed by 9 bases and J by 6 bases, 3 bases remained unmatched. CDR1 and CDR2 from the germline V gene are KGHDR and SFDVKD.

This sequence joins TRBV29-1 and TRBJ1-2; D gene ambiguous. V lost 3 bases and J 4 bases, leaving 9 bases between the germline ends. Germline CDR1 SQVTM, CDR2 ANQGSEA. The CDR3 totals 12 residues. CDR3 DNA sequence: TGCAGCGTTGACACCAGCGGCTATGGCTACACCTTC. The encoded protein is CSVDTSGYGYTF. The whole variable domain, filled in from reference TRBV29-1 and TRBJ1-2, reads SAVISQKPSRDICQRGTSLTIQCQVDSQVTMMFWYRQQPGQSLTLIATANQGSEATYESGFVIDKFPISRPNLTFSTLTVSNMSPEDSSIYLCSVDTSGYGYTFGSGTRLTVV.